The 17 T cell receptor beta chains given below trace back to one sample, sequenced in a study of glioma-infiltrating T cells after dendritic cell vaccination (dated by TCRdb to between 2015 and 2016). Receptor amplification or capture employed the immunoSEQ multiplex PCR assay. The table was pulled from immuneACCESS by TCRdb, which kept in-frame rearrangements only. Such tables lose some clones; where checked, under half of the loss comes from unresolved V genes, and the rest has no known cause. The sample table shows 60,000 or so clones, and around nine tenths are seen once. The top ten clones comprise 11% of the sample. What the time point label conveys for this sample: after dendritic cell vaccination, including at tumor progression/relapse. Sequenced here: blood, sampled after dendritic cell vaccination. The receptors shown here come from a human donor with glioblastoma.

The chain combines TRBV7-2 with TRBJ1-2; TRBD1 might be the D (6 bases). CDR1 SGHTA and CDR2 FQGNSA come from the germline V gene. This CDR3 comprises 15 residues. Trimming left V 4 bases short and J 5 bases short, with 17 bases between. In DNA, the CDR3 is TGTGCCAGCAGCTCTAGGACAGAGATTCGATATGGCTACACCTTC. It encodes CASSSRTEIRYGYTF.

The chain couples TRBV7-2 to TRBJ1-5, with D maybe TRBD1 (6 bases). Deletions cut 4 bases from V and 3 bases from J, with 13 bases between. The CDR3 totals 15 residues. Germline CDR1 SGHTA, CDR2 FQGNSA. As DNA, the CDR3 is TGTGCCAGCAGCTCGACGACAGGTCCCAATCAGCCCCAGCATTTT. This translates into CASSSTTGPNQPQHF.

This chain uses TRBV2 with TRBJ1-2, with 9 bases identical to TRBD1. CDR3 length equals 15 residues. V shed 0 bases, J shed 7 bases, and the junction held 6 bases outside the gene matches. From germline, CDR1 is SNHLY and CDR2 FYNNEI. CDR3: CASSEARDRAPGYTF. CDR3 nucleotides: TGTGCCAGCAGTGAAGCAAGGGACAGGGCCCCTGGCTACACCTTC. Together with reference TRBV2 and TRBJ1-2, the CDR3 gives the full variable domain: EPEVTQTPSHQVTQMGQEVILRCVPISNHLYFYWYRQILGQKVEFLVSFYNNEISEKSEIFDDQFSVERPDGSNFTLKIRSTKLEDSAMYFCASSEARDRAPGYTFGSGTRLTVV.

The genes are TRBV10-3 and TRBJ2-1; D may be TRBD2 (5 bases). This CDR3 is 15 amino acids long. Trimming removed 10 bases at V and 7 bases at J, with 23 bases between. Germline V lookup: CDR1 ENHRY, CDR2 SYGVKD. This chain's CDR3 is CATASLAPSGNEQFF. CDR3 nucleotide sequence: TGTGCCACCGCCAGCCTAGCCCCCTCGGGGAATGAGCAGTTCTTC.

This chain uses TRBV14 with TRBJ1-1; D might be TRBD1 (5 bases). The ends were cut back, 1 base at V and 5 bases at J, with 14 bases in the middle. CDR1 is SGHDN and CDR2 is FVKESK in the germline V gene. This CDR3 has 15 amino acids. CDR3 residues: CASSQGLGGGTEAFF. DNA of the CDR3: TGTGCCAGCAGCCAAGGACTGGGCGGGGGTACTGAAGCTTTCTTT.

This chain uses TRBV4-3 with TRBJ1-2; maybe TRBD1 (5 bases). The CDR3 loop spans 16 amino acids. The germline gives CDR1 LGHNA, CDR2 YSLEER. Trimming stripped 3 bases from V and 7 bases from J, with 21 bases between. The CDR3 DNA reads TGCGCCAGCAGCCATACCGGGACTTTCCGTCCCCGTGGCTACACCTTC. Translation: CASSHTGTFRPRGYTF.

This chain connects TRBV29-1 to TRBJ2-1; no clear D gene. V was clipped by 1 base and J by 8 bases, with 12 bases between them. The CDR3 totals 13 residues. Germline CDR1 and CDR2: SQVTM and ANQGSEA. The CDR3: CSVEGPGRDEQFF. DNA of the CDR3: TGCAGCGTTGAAGGTCCAGGTCGTGATGAGCAGTTCTTC.

The genes are TRBV27 and TRBJ2-3, with 12 bases matching TRBD2. The CDR3 covers 15 residues. V shed 6 bases and J 4 bases; nucleotides not matched to a gene: 5. The germline V gene has CDR1 MNHEY and CDR2 SMNVEV (reference sequence). The CDR3 DNA sequence: TGTGCCAGCAGATCTAGCGGGGGGGGGTCAGATACGCAGTATTTT. It yields the protein CASRSSGGGSDTQYF.

The V and J genes are TRBV5-1 and TRBJ1-3, with a possible D match to TRBD1 (6 bases). Germline CDR1 reads SGHRS; CDR2 reads YFSETQ. This CDR3 is 14 amino acids long. The germline V and J ends were trimmed by 0 bases and 4 bases, with 8 bases remaining between them. In nucleotides, the CDR3 is TGCGCCAGCAGCTTGGGACAGGCAGGAAACACCATATATTTT. It yields the protein CASSLGQAGNTIYF.

The V call is TRBV4-3, the J call TRBJ2-7, with 7 bases lining up with TRBD1. The trim removed 3 bases at V and 0 bases at J, leaving 5 bases unmatched. The CDR3 runs to 15 residues. The germline gives CDR1 LGHNA, CDR2 YSLEER. CDR3 residues: CASSHSTGSSYEQYF. The CDR3 nucleotides read TGCGCCAGCAGCCATTCGACAGGGAGCTCCTACGAGCAGTACTTC.

The V call is TRBV30, the J call TRBJ1-1; 7 bases match TRBD1. Per the germline V gene, CDR1 is GTSNPN and CDR2 is SVGIG (reference sequence). The CDR3 spans 17 residues. The V and J ends lost 2 bases and 0 bases, in that order; junction bases with no gene match: 12. This CDR3 is CAWSFTRDSILNTEAFF. CDR3 sequence (DNA): TGTGCCTGGAGTTTCACCCGGGACAGCATTTTGAACACTGAAGCTTTCTTT.

The chain joins TRBV30 to TRBJ1-2, with D possibly matching TRBD1 (5 bases). V dropped 7 bases and J dropped 4 bases, with 19 bases sitting between them. Germline V gene sequence: CDR1 GTSNPN, CDR2 SVGIG (reference sequence). The CDR3 totals 14 residues. The CDR3 spells CASIPPNRIYGYTF. The CDR3 DNA reads TGTGCCTCAATACCCCCAAACAGGATCTATGGCTACACCTTC.

The chain combines TRBV19 with TRBJ1-1; 8 bases are shared with TRBD1. V shed 4 bases, J shed 11 bases, and the junction held 3 bases outside the gene matches. CDR1 and CDR2 from the germline V gene are LNHDA and SQIVND (reference sequence). The CDR3 is 11 amino acids. The CDR3 coding sequence is TGTGCCAGTAGTACCCAGGGGGCCGCTTTCTTT. It translates to CASSTQGAAFF.

V and J are TRBV7-9 and TRBJ2-1, with 8 bases fitting TRBD2. With V trimmed by 5 bases and J by 7 bases, 16 bases remained unmatched. CDR3 length: 17 residues. Germline V gene lookup returns CDR1 SEHNR and CDR2 FQNEAQ (reference sequence). The CDR3 here is CASSDTRGGLMRNEQFF. The CDR3 bases are TGTGCCAGCAGCGATACCCGGGGGGGCCTGATGAGGAATGAGCAGTTCTTC.

The gene calls are TRBV11-2 and TRBJ2-7, with 12 bases identical to TRBD2. Unmatched junction bases numbered 3, after V lost 2 bases and J lost 1 base. Germline CDR1 reads SGHAT; CDR2 reads FQNNGV. This CDR3 has 16 residues. This chain's CDR3 is CASSLRLAGGSYEQYF. The CDR3 nucleotides read TGTGCCAGCAGCTTACGGCTAGCGGGAGGGTCCTACGAGCAGTACTTC.

This clone showed up just once. This sequence joins TRBV7-2 and TRBJ2-1; possible D gene TRBD2, 7 bases. The CDR3 extends over 17 amino acids. Germline values: CDR1 SGHTA, CDR2 FQGNSA. The V gene lost 6 bases and the J gene lost 0 bases, with 18 bases spanning the gap. The CDR3: CASSLIGGGSSYNEQFF. The CDR3 nucleotides are TGTGCCAGCAGTCTTATTGGGGGGGGCAGCTCCTACAATGAGCAGTTCTTC.

The chain employs TRBV2 and TRBJ2-7; 8 nucleotides line up with TRBD1. The CDR3 sequence is 15 residues long. Germline V gene lookup returns CDR1 SNHLY and CDR2 FYNNEI. Trimming cost V 6 bases and J 7 bases; bases outside gene matches: 14. For the CDR3, the DNA is TGTGCCAGCAGGGAACTGGGACAGGTGGGCTGGGAGCAGTACTTC. Translating it yields CASRELGQVGWEQYF.